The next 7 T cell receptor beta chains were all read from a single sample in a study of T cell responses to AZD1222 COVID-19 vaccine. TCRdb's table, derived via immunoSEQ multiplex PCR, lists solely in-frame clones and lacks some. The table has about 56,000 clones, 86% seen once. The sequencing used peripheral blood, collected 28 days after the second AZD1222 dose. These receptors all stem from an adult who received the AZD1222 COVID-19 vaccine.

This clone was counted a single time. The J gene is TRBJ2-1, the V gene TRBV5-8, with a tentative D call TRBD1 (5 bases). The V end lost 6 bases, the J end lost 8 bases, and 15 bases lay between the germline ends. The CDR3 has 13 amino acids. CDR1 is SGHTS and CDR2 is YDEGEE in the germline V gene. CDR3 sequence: CASTVYRKDEQFF. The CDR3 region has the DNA TGTGCCAGCACCGTCTACAGGAAAGATGAGCAGTTCTTC.

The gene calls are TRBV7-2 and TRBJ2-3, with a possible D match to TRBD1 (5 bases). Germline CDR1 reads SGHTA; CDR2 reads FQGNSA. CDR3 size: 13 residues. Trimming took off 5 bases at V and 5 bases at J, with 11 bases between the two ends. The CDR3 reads CASSQQGGDTQYF. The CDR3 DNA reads TGTGCCAGCAGCCAGCAGGGTGGAGATACGCAGTATTTT. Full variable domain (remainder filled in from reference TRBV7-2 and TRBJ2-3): GAGVSQSPSNKVTEKGKDVELRCDPISGHTALYWYRQSLGQGLEFLIYFQGNSAPDKSGLPSDRFSAERTGGSVSTLTIQRTQQEDSAVYLCASSQQGGDTQYFGPGTRLTVL.

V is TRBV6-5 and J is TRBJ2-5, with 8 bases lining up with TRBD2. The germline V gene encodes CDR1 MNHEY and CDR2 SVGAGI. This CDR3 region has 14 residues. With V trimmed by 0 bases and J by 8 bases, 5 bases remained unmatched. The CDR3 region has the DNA TGTGCCAGCAGTTACTCGGGGACTAGTGGTACCCAGTACTTC. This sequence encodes CASSYSGTSGTQYF.

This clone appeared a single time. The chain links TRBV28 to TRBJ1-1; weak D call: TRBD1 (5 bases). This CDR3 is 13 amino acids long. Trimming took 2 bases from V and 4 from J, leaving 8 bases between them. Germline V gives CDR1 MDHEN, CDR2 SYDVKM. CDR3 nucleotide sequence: TGTGCCAGCAGTTTACAGGGTGCCACTGAAGCTTTCTTT. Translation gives CASSLQGATEAFF.

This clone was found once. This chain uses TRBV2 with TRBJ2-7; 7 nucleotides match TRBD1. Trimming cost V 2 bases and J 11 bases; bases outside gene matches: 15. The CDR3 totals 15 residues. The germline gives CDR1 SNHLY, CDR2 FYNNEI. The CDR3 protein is CASSEIPGQSRSEYF. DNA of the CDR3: TGTGCCAGCAGTGAAATCCCGGGACAGAGCCGGTCAGAGTACTTC. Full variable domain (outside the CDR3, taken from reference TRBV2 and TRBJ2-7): EPEVTQTPSHQVTQMGQEVILRCVPISNHLYFYWYRQILGQKVEFLVSFYNNEISEKSEIFDDQFSVERPDGSNFTLKIRSTKLEDSAMYFCASSEIPGQSRSEYFGPGTRLTVT.

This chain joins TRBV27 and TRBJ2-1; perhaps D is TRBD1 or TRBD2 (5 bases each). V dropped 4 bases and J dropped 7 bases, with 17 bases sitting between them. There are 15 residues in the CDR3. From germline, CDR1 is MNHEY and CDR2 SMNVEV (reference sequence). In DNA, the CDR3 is TGTGCCAGCAGTTCAGCGGTTGGGACCGAGAATGAGCAGTTCTTC. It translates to CASSSAVGTENEQFF.

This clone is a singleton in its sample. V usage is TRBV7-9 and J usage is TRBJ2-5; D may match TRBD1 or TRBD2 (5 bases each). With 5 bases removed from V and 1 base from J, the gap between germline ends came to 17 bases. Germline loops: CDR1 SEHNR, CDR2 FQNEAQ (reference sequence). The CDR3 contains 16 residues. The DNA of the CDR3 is TGTGCCAGCAGCCCCATCCAGGCTGGGGGCCAAGAGACCCAGTACTTC. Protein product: CASSPIQAGGQETQYF.